The 30 T cell receptor beta chains presented below share a single source sample, sequenced in a study of shared T cell receptors in the human thymus (dated by TCRdb to 2020 to 2022). Libraries came from the immunoSEQ multiplex PCR assay. TCRdb holds this immuneACCESS table with in-frame rearrangements only. Some clones are missing; in checked studies, unresolved V genes explain under half, and the rest has no known cause. For this sample there are approximately 68,000 clones; 90% to 95% appear just once. The ten most abundant clones make up less than 0.04% of the sample. What was sequenced was thymocytes. Source of these receptors: a human donor.

This clone appeared a single time. The chain links TRBV4-2 to TRBJ2-4; possible D gene TRBD1, 6 bases. V was clipped by 0 bases and J by 0 bases, with 15 bases between them. Per the germline V gene, CDR1 is LGHNA and CDR2 is YNFKEQ. The CDR3 is 18 residues long. The CDR3 bases are TGTGCCAGCAGCCAAGAACAGGGCTACCCTCTAGCCAAAAACATTCAGTACTTC. Amino acids: CASSQEQGYPLAKNIQYF.

J is TRBJ1-6 and V is TRBV4-3, with a weak D call TRBD1 (6 bases). Trimming shortened V by 0 bases and J by 7 bases, and 16 bases separated the two germline ends. Germline V gene sequence: CDR1 LGHNA, CDR2 YSLEER. This CDR3 spans 17 amino acids. The CDR3 DNA is TGCGCCAGCAGCCAAGAACCCCACAGGGCTCGGAATTCACCCCTCCACTTT. Its protein product is CASSQEPHRARNSPLHF.

V and J are TRBV14 and TRBJ2-4; D may be TRBD1 (5 bases). V was trimmed by 4 bases and J by 0 bases, leaving 10 bases between them. Germline loops: CDR1 SGHDN, CDR2 FVKESK. This CDR3 contains 15 residues. Here the CDR3 DNA reads TGTGCCAGCAGCCCAGGGAAATTAGCCAAAAACATTCAGTACTTC. Translation: CASSPGKLAKNIQYF. The full variable domain, completed using reference TRBV14 and TRBJ2-4, is EAGVTQFPSHSVIEKGQTVTLRCDPISGHDNLYWYRRVMGKEIKFLLHFVKESKQDESGMPNNRFLAERTGGTYSTLKVQPAELEDSGVYFCASSPGKLAKNIQYFGAGTRLSVL.

This chain joins TRBV4-3 and TRBJ2-4; 11 bases agree with TRBD2. From germline, CDR1 is LGHNA and CDR2 YSLEER. The CDR3 is made up of 18 amino acids. Trimming removed 0 bases from V and 3 bases from J; junction bases left unmatched: 7. The DNA for the CDR3 is TGCGCCAGCAGCCAAGATAGCGGGGGGGCTAGTAGCAAAAACATTCAGTACTTC. This sequence encodes CASSQDSGGASSKNIQYF.

The V and J genes are TRBV4-1 and TRBJ1-5; 8 nucleotides align to TRBD1. Germline trimming cut 0 bases from V and 6 bases from J; bases unmatched to any gene: 4. Germline-derived CDR1 and CDR2 are MGHRA and YSYEKL. The CDR3 consists of 15 residues. The CDR3 coding sequence is TGCGCCAGCAGCCAAGATGGCAGGGGGCTTCAGCCCCAGCATTTT. Translated: CASSQDGRGLQPQHF.

This clone appeared a single time. V is TRBV4-3 and J is TRBJ2-7; no definite D call. With 4 bases removed from V and 0 bases from J, the gap between germline ends came to 10 bases. The CDR3 runs to 14 residues. Germline V gene lookup returns CDR1 LGHNA and CDR2 YSLEER. The DNA for the CDR3 is TGCGCCAGCAGCCCGAAGATAGCCTCCTACGAGCAGTACTTC. Translated: CASSPKIASYEQYF.

V usage is TRBV7-6 and J usage is TRBJ1-3; 8 nucleotides agree with TRBD1. This CDR3 comprises 16 residues. Germline V CDR1 and CDR2: SGHVS, FNYEAQ. V was pared by 5 bases and J by 0 bases, with 6 bases of the junction left unmatched. The CDR3 DNA reads TGTGCCAGCAGCGCGGGACAGGTATACTCTGGAAACACCATATATTTT. Protein product: CASSAGQVYSGNTIYF. The complete variable domain, with remaining parts taken from reference TRBV7-6 and TRBJ1-3, reads GAGVSQSPRYKVTKRGQDVALRCDPISGHVSLYWYRQALGQGPEFLTYFNYEAQQDKSGLPNDRFSAERPEGSISTLTIQRTEQRDSAMYRCASSAGQVYSGNTIYFGEGSWLTVV.

V and J are TRBV5-6 and TRBJ2-7; 9 bases match TRBD1. The V segment lost 6 bases and the J segment 5 bases; nucleotides outside the gene matches: 12. CDR1 is SGHDT, CDR2 YYEEEE, per germline. The CDR3 totals 15 residues. The CDR3 here is CASTDSGTGRHEQYF. The CDR3 DNA reads as TGTGCCAGCACCGACTCCGGGACAGGGCGCCACGAGCAGTACTTC. The variable domain in full, with the rest retrieved from reference TRBV5-6 and TRBJ2-7, is DAGVTQSPTHLIKTRGQQVTLRCSPKSGHDTVSWYQQALGQGPQFIFQYYEEEERQRGNFPDRFSGHQFPNYSSELNVNALLLGDSALYLCASTDSGTGRHEQYFGPGTRLTVT.

This chain uses TRBV5-1 with TRBJ1-5, with D unclear. Germline V gene lookup returns CDR1 SGHRS and CDR2 YFSETQ. The CDR3 consists of 14 residues. The V end lost 0 bases, the J end lost 3 bases, and 7 bases lay between the germline ends. As DNA, the CDR3 is TGCGCCAGCAGCTTGGACAGAGTCAATCAGCCCCAGCATTTT. It specifies CASSLDRVNQPQHF.

V gene TRBV6-6 combines with J gene TRBJ2-3; a possible D gene is TRBD2 (6 bases). Germline V CDR1 and CDR2: MNHNY, SVGAGI (reference sequence). The CDR3 totals 15 residues. The V gene lost 5 bases and the J gene lost 2 bases, with 14 bases spanning the gap. As DNA, the CDR3 is TGTGCCAGCAGTAGAAATAGCGGCAACACAGATACGCAGTATTTT. This translates into CASSRNSGNTDTQYF.

The V and J genes are TRBV6-1 and TRBJ2-1; TRBD1 matches at 7 bases. Losses at the gene ends were 6 bases for V and 2 bases for J; bases not matched to a gene: 4. The CDR3 length is 14 residues. Per the germline V gene, CDR1 is MNHNS and CDR2 is SASEGT. CDR3 sequence reads: CASRGTAAYNEQFF. The CDR3 DNA is TGTGCCAGCAGGGGGACAGCCGCCTACAATGAGCAGTTCTTC.

J is TRBJ1-2 and V is TRBV18, with TRBD1 matching 11 bases. CDR1 and CDR2 (germline): KGHSH, LQKENI. This CDR3 contains 15 residues. Trimming removed 6 bases from V and 5 bases from J; junction bases left unmatched: 8. CDR3: CASSHGQGAHYGYTF. Here the CDR3 DNA reads TGTGCCAGCTCTCACGGACAGGGGGCGCATTATGGCTACACCTTC.

This clone was seen only a few times. The V and J genes are TRBV7-9 and TRBJ1-1; possibly TRBD1 for D (6 bases). The CDR3 loop spans 14 amino acids. Trimming shortened V by 6 bases and J by 1 base, and 12 bases separated the two germline ends. Per the germline V gene, CDR1 is SEHNR and CDR2 is FQNEAQ (reference sequence). The CDR3, as DNA: TGTGCCAGCAGGACAGGCAATTCGAACACTGAAGCTTTCTTT. This encodes CASRTGNSNTEAFF.

The V gene is TRBV5-1, the J gene TRBJ2-5; TRBD2 aligns across 11 bases. The V and J ends lost 5 bases and 5 bases, in that order; junction bases with no gene match: 17. Germline lookup yields CDR1 SGHRS and CDR2 YFSETQ. The CDR3 has 18 residues. The CDR3 nucleotides are TGCGCCAGCAGGCCTGTAGCCTTAGCGGGGGGGCCAGGTGAGACCCAGTACTTC. It encodes CASRPVALAGGPGETQYF.

The V gene is TRBV27, the J gene TRBJ2-7; the D gene is possibly TRBD1 (5 bases). V lost 2 bases, J lost 6 bases, and 17 bases lay in between. Germline assignment: CDR1 MNHEY and CDR2 SMNVEV (reference sequence). This CDR3 has 15 amino acids. Written as DNA, the CDR3 is TGTGCCAGCAGTTTAGGGCTGGGCAGGGTCTCCGAGCAGTACTTC. The encoded protein is CASSLGLGRVSEQYF.

This clone appeared a single time. Here the CDR3 reads CASSPARLAAVREQYF. The CDR3 nucleotides read TGTGCCAGCAGCCCGGCCCGTCTAGCGGCCGTGCGGGAGCAGTACTTC. The chain is built from TRBV9 and TRBJ2-7; 7 bases line up with TRBD2. The ends lost 4 bases at V and 7 bases at J; junction bases unmatched: 17. Germline V gene data show CDR1 as SGDLS and CDR2 as YYNGEE. The CDR3 is made up of 16 amino acids.

V gene TRBV2 combines with J gene TRBJ2-5, with TRBD2 identical over 8 bases. The length of the CDR3 is 16 residues. Germline values: CDR1 SNHLY, CDR2 FYNNEI. J lost 5 bases, V lost 5 bases, and 13 bases had no gene match. CDR3 DNA sequence: TGTGCCAGCAGTCTCAGCGGGGGTATGATCGAGGAGACCCAGTACTTC. Translated, it gives CASSLSGGMIEETQYF.

V and J are TRBV6-1 and TRBJ2-7; a possible D gene is TRBD2 (5 bases). There are 12 residues in the CDR3. V was trimmed by 8 bases and J by 5 bases, leaving 13 bases between them. Germline CDR1 and CDR2: MNHNS and SASEGT. CDR3 sequence (DNA): TGTGCCAGCGGAGGTGGGGTCCACGAGCAGTACTTC. Residues: CASGGGVHEQYF.

The CDR3 sequence is CASSGSKGKETQYF. DNA for the CDR3: TGTGCCAGTAGTGGGTCGAAGGGGAAAGAGACCCAGTACTTC. This chain joins TRBV19 and TRBJ2-5; tentatively, D is TRBD1 (5 bases). The germline V and J ends were trimmed by 5 bases and 3 bases, with 13 bases remaining between them. The CDR3 has 14 amino acids. Germline lookup yields CDR1 LNHDA and CDR2 SQIVND (reference sequence).

This clone was counted between two and nine times. This sequence joins TRBV4-2 and TRBJ1-5; 7 nucleotides line up with TRBD1. CDR3 size: 16 residues. The germline CDR1 and CDR2 sequences are LGHNA and YNFKEQ. Trimming cost V 0 bases and J 5 bases; bases outside gene matches: 7. The chain's CDR3 is CASSQDRPGGDQPQHF. CDR3 sequence (DNA): TGTGCCAGCAGCCAAGATCGGCCAGGGGGGGATCAGCCCCAGCATTTT.

The J gene is TRBJ2-1, the V gene TRBV19; TRBD2 matches at 8 bases. The germline gives CDR1 LNHDA, CDR2 SQIVND (reference sequence). The CDR3 loop spans 16 amino acids. V lost 4 bases and J lost 10; bases outside the gene matches: 15. The CDR3 nucleotides are TGTGCCAGTAGTACGCGGGCCGGACTAGCCCTCGGGGAGCAGTTCTTC. It is translated as CASSTRAGLALGEQFF.

This chain uses TRBV7-2 with TRBJ1-3; 7 bases are a match to TRBD1. V gave up 3 bases and J gave up 0 bases; unmatched junction bases: 8. The germline gives CDR1 SGHTA, CDR2 FQGNSA. The CDR3 totals 17 residues. The DNA for the CDR3 is TGTGCCAGCAGCTTCCGGTCCCGGGACAGCTCTGGAAACACCATATATTTT. Protein: CASSFRSRDSSGNTIYF.

The chain has TRBV4-2 and TRBJ2-1, with TRBD2 matching over 11 bases. V was pared by 3 bases and J by 6 bases, with 13 bases of the junction left unmatched. The CDR3 has 18 residues. From germline, CDR1 is LGHNA and CDR2 YNFKEQ. The CDR3 region has the DNA TGTGCCAGCAGCCAGCCGCGGCTGGGTAGCGGGGGGGCCAATGAGCAGTTCTTC. Its translation: CASSQPRLGSGGANEQFF.

In this sample, this clone turned up a few times. V and J are TRBV19 and TRBJ1-2; a weak D match, TRBD1 (6 bases). Trimming stripped 6 bases from V and 6 bases from J, with 23 bases between. This CDR3 comprises 16 residues. CDR1 and CDR2 from the germline V gene are LNHDA and SQIVND (reference sequence). The CDR3 DNA reads TGTGCCAGTAGCATATTTCCAAAACCCGGACAGAATGGCTACACCTTC. This sequence encodes CASSIFPKPGQNGYTF.

The chain uses TRBV28 and TRBJ2-3, with D maybe TRBD1 (5 bases). Germline-derived CDR1 and CDR2 are MDHEN and SYDVKM. V was trimmed by 3 bases and J by 1 base, leaving 20 bases between them. CDR3 length: 18 residues. CDR3 coding DNA: TGTGCCAGCAGTTTGTTGGGGCCAGGGAAGGAGTGCACAGATACGCAGTATTTT. Translation gives CASSLLGPGKECTDTQYF.

The chain recombines TRBV12-5 with TRBJ1-2; D is unclear. CDR3 size: 15 residues. V lost 5 bases, J lost 4 bases, and 17 bases lay in between. CDR1 LGHNT and CDR2 FRNRAP come from the germline V gene. For the CDR3, the DNA is TGTGCTAGTGGTCCCATGTACGAAGGGAGCTATGGCTACACCTTC. Translated, it gives CASGPMYEGSYGYTF.

The chain recombines TRBV5-6 with TRBJ2-3; 9 bases map to TRBD2. Germline CDR1 and CDR2: SGHDT and YYEEEE. CDR3 length: 18 amino acids. Trimming at V came to 4 bases and at J to 11 bases, leaving 23 bases not matched to a gene. The DNA of the CDR3 is TGTGCCAGCAGCCAAAACCTCCCTCGGCGGGGGGGCGCCTGGGGGCAGTATTTT. This encodes CASSQNLPRRGGAWGQYF.

In DNA, the CDR3 is TGCGCCAGCAGCACCCGAAAGACACTAGAGGTCGAGCAGTTCTTC. Translation: CASSTRKTLEVEQFF. The rearrangement uses TRBV5-1 and TRBJ2-1; perhaps TRBD2 as D (5 bases). This CDR3 is 15 amino acids long. Trimming removed 4 bases from V and 10 bases from J, with 21 bases in between. Germline-derived CDR1 and CDR2 are SGHRS and YFSETQ.

The V and J genes are TRBV19 and TRBJ2-5; TRBD1 matches at 7 bases. CDR1 is LNHDA and CDR2 is SQIVND in the germline V gene (reference sequence). This CDR3 spans 14 amino acids. With 3 bases clipped from V and 5 bases from J, the junction kept 6 bases outside the gene matches. DNA of the CDR3: TGTGCCAGTAGTATCGACAGGGTAAACGAGACCCAGTACTTC. As protein: CASSIDRVNETQYF.

V gene TRBV6-9 combines with J gene TRBJ2-1; 8 bases are a match to TRBD2. There are 17 residues in the CDR3. The germline CDR1 and CDR2 sequences are MNHGY and SVAAGI. V lost 7 bases and J lost 8; bases outside the gene matches: 19. CDR3 protein: CASTLAPLAGGPHEQFF. CDR3 DNA: TGTGCCAGCACCCTCGCCCCCCTAGCGGGCGGCCCCCATGAGCAGTTCTTC.